This TCR beta chain was captured by sequencing in a study of CD8+ T cells in alopecia areata. Notes on the study in general: Elevated clonality characterized lesional scalp relative to normal scalp, particularly in alopecia totalis/universalis.

Regarding treatment: oral pan-JAK inhibitor, 5-10 mg twice daily. On this clone itself: Its antigen remains unknown.

After removal of 0 bases from V and 9 bases from J, the junction contained 8 bases not matched to a gene. The CDR3 runs 18 residues. Germline loops: CDR1 LGHNA, CDR2 YSLEER. Extracted RNA was reverse transcribed into cDNA, the sequencing template. Libraries were prepared by immunoSEQ multiplex PCR; TCRdb keeps only in-frame clonotypes and omits some of them. The table shows about 190,000 clones, with around 66% occurring only once. V usage is TRBV4-3 and J usage is TRBJ2-2; 15 nucleotides line up with TRBD2. The TCR was taken from a human donor with alopecia areata. This specimen was CD4+ T cells sorted from blood, taken at week 4, from a patient treated with tofacitinib. This CDR3 reads CASSQERTSGGVARELFF. For the CDR3, the DNA is TGCGCCAGCAGCCAAGAGAGGACTAGCGGGGGGGTGGCCAGGGAGCTGTTTTTT.